This T cell receptor (beta chain) came from a study of T cells in tumors after PD-1 blockade. Looking at the study overall: Patients had no prior checkpoint blockade, systemic immunosuppressants, or anti-cancer therapy within 4 weeks.

The junction had 5 bases not matched to a gene; V was cut back by 4 bases and J by 4 bases. The CDR3 totals 14 residues. The germline CDR1 and CDR2 sequences are LGHNA and YNFKEQ. This clone has only a few counts. The data were produced by immunoSEQ multiplex PCR, yet TCRdb's version contains in-frame clones alone and is incomplete. The sample includes about 63,000 clones, roughly 70% of them seen just once. Sequences were derived from PBMCs, sampled after anti-PD-1 treatment. This chain connects TRBV4-2 to TRBJ2-7; 9 bases map to TRBD1. The sequence derives from a human donor with basal cell carcinoma. The CDR3 protein is CASSPGTGMYEQYF. The CDR3 nucleotides are TGTGCCAGCAGCCCCGGGACAGGGATGTACGAGCAGTACTTC.